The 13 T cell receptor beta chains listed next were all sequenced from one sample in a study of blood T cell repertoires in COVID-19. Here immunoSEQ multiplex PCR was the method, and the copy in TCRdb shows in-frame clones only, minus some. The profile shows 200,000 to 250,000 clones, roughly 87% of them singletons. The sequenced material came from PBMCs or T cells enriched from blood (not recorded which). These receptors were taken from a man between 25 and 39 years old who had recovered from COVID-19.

CDR3 sequence reads: CASSLAGGTDTQYF. The CDR3 DNA reads as TGTGCCAGCAGCCTAGCGGGGGGCACAGATACGCAGTATTTT. The gene calls are TRBV25-1 and TRBJ2-3; 10 positions match TRBD2. Germline CDR1 MGHDK, CDR2 SYGVNS. The CDR3 contains 14 residues. V gave up 6 bases and J gave up 1 base; unmatched junction bases: 1.

The CDR3 loop reads CASSYTPGQGYGYTF. The CDR3 nucleotides are TGTGCCAGCAGTTACACTCCGGGACAGGGTTATGGCTACACCTTC. V gene TRBV6-5 combines with J gene TRBJ1-2; 9 nucleotides line up with TRBD1. Trimming took 2 bases from V and 5 from J; bases not matched to a gene: 6. Germline V gene data show CDR1 as MNHEY and CDR2 as SVGAGI. This CDR3 is built from 15 residues.

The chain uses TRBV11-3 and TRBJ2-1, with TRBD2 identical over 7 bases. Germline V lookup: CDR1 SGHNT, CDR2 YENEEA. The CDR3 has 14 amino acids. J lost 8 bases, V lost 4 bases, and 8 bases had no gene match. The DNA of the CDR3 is TGTGCCAGCAGCTCGTGGACTAGTAACGATGAGCAGTTCTTC. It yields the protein CASSSWTSNDEQFF.

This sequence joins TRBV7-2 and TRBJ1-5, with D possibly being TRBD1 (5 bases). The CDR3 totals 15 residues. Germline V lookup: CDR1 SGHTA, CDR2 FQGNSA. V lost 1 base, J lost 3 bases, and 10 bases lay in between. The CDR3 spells CASSLEGQSNQPQHF. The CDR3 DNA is TGTGCCAGCAGCTTAGAGGGGCAGTCCAATCAGCCCCAGCATTTT.

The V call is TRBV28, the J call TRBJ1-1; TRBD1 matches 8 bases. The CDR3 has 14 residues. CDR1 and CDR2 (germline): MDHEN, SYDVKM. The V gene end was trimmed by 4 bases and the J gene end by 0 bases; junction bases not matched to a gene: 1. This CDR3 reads CASSYRGVNTEAFF. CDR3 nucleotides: TGTGCCAGCAGTTACAGGGGGGTGAACACTGAAGCTTTCTTT.

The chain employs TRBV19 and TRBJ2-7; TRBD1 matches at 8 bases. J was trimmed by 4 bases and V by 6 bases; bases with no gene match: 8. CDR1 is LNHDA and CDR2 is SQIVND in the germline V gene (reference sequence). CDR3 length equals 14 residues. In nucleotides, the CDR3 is TGTGCCAGTAGCCGGACAGGGAATCTATACGAGCAGTACTTC. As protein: CASSRTGNLYEQYF.

The CDR3 sequence is CASSVPGLNSPLHF. CDR3 DNA sequence: TGTGCCAGCAGCGTTCCAGGACTAAATTCACCCCTCCACTTT. V is TRBV9 and J is TRBJ1-6, with D unclear. There are 14 residues in the CDR3. The germline V gene encodes CDR1 SGDLS and CDR2 YYNGEE. Trimming stripped 2 bases from V and 7 bases from J, with 10 bases between.

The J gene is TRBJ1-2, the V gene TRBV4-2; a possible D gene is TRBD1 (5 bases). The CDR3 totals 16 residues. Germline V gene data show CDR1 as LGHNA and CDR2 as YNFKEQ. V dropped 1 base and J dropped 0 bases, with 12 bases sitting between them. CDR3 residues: CASSQVGGGANYGYTF. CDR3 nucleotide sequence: TGTGCCAGCAGCCAAGTGGGGGGGGGAGCTAACTATGGCTACACCTTC.

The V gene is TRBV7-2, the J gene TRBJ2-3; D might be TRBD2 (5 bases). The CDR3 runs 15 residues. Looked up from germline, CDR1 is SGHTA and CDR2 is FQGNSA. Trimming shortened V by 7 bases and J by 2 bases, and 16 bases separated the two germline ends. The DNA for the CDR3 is TGTGCCAGCAACCTGGGAGCAAGGCACACAGATACGCAGTATTTT. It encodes CASNLGARHTDTQYF.

As DNA, the CDR3 is TGTGCCAGCAGCGTCTTCCGTACAGGGGGCGCAGGGCTGCTAGGGAATTCACCCCTCCACTTT. It is translated as CASSVFRTGGAGLLGNSPLHF. This chain uses TRBV28 with TRBJ1-6; 9 bases line up with TRBD1. The CDR3 runs to 21 residues. The junction had 25 bases not matched to a gene; V was cut back by 6 bases and J by 7 bases. Germline CDR1 MDHEN, CDR2 SYDVKM.

CDR3 region: CASSPRTGYIGSPLHF. CDR3 bases: TGTGCCAGTAGTCCCCGGACAGGGTACATCGGTTCACCCCTCCACTTT. The rearrangement uses TRBV19 and TRBJ1-6; 8 bases line up with TRBD1. V trimming: 5 bases; J trimming: 9 bases; junction bases outside the gene matches: 12. The CDR3 runs 16 residues. Germline V gene data show CDR1 as LNHDA and CDR2 as SQIVND (reference sequence). Based on the CDR3 plus reference TRBV19 and TRBJ1-6, the full variable domain is DGGITQSPKYLFRKEGQNVTLSCEQNLNHDAMYWYRQDPGQGLRLIYYSQIVNDFQKGDIAEGYSVSREKKESFPLTVTSAQKNPTAFYLCASSPRTGYIGSPLHFGNGTRLTVT.

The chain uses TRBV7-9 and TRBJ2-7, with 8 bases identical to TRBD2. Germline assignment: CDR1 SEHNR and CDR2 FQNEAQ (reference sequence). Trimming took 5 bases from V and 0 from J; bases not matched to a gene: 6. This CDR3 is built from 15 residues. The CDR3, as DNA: TGTGCCAGCAGCCCCATAGCGGGGACCTCCTACGAGCAGTACTTC. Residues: CASSPIAGTSYEQYF.

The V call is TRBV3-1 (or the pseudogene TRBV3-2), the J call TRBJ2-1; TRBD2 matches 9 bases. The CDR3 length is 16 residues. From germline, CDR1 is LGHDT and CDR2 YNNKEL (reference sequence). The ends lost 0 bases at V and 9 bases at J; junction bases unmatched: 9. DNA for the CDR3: TGTGCCAGCAGCCAAGATGTCGGGACTAGCTCAAGTGAGCAGTTCTTC. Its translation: CASSQDVGTSSSEQFF.